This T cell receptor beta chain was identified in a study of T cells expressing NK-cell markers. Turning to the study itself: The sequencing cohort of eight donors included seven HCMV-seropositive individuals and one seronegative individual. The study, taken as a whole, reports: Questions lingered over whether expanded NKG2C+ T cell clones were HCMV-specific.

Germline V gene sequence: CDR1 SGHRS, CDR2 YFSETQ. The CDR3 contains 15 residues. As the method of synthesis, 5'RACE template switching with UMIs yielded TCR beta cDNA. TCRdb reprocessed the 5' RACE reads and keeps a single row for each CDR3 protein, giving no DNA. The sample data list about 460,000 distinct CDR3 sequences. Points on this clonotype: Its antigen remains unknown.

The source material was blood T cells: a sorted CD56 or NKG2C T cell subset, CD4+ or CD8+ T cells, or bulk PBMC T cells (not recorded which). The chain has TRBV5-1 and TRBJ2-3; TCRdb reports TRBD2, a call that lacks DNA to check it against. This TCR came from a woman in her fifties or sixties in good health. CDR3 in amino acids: CASRGASGSTDTQYF. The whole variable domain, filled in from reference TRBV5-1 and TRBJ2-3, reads KAGVTQTPRYLIKTRGQQVTLSCSPISGHRSVSWYQQTPGQGLQFLFEYFSETQRNKGNFPGRFSGRQFSNSRSEMNVSTLELGDSALYLCASRGASGSTDTQYFGPGTRLTVL.